Below are 19 T cell receptor beta chains sequenced from a single sample in a study of shared clonotypes between healthy human individuals. Sequencing used immunoSEQ multiplex PCR; TCRdb keeps in-frame clones, though not all of them. This table holds more than 2 million clones, approximately 94% found once. Sequencing was performed on naive CD4+ T cells sorted from blood. Subset in this sample: CD45RA+ positively selected. These receptors all come from a man younger than 35 in good health.

V gene TRBV14 combines with J gene TRBJ1-3, with D possibly being TRBD1 (5 bases). The germline CDR1 and CDR2 sequences are SGHDN and FVKESK. Trimming pared 4 bases from V and 3 bases from J, leaving 10 bases between. The CDR3 runs 14 residues. CDR3 protein: CASSRGDGGNTIYF. The CDR3 DNA sequence: TGTGCCAGCAGCCGAGGGGACGGTGGAAACACCATATATTTT. Complete variable domain (other parts from reference TRBV14 and TRBJ1-3): EAGVTQFPSHSVIEKGQTVTLRCDPISGHDNLYWYRRVMGKEIKFLLHFVKESKQDESGMPNNRFLAERTGGTYSTLKVQPAELEDSGVYFCASSRGDGGNTIYFGEGSWLTVV.

The chain couples TRBV5-1 to TRBJ2-3, with 12 nucleotides matching TRBD2. V shed 0 bases and J 0 bases; nucleotides not matched to a gene: 5. The germline V gene has CDR1 SGHRS and CDR2 YFSETQ. The CDR3 sequence is 18 residues long. The CDR3 here is CASSLGLAGVGSTDTQYF. CDR3 sequence (DNA): TGCGCCAGCAGCTTGGGACTAGCGGGAGTCGGAAGCACAGATACGCAGTATTTT.

The CDR3: CASSVPGPITDTQYF. As DNA, the CDR3 is TGTGCCAGCTCAGTCCCGGGGCCGATCACAGATACGCAGTATTTT. The chain recombines TRBV18 with TRBJ2-3; D possibly uses TRBD1 or TRBD2 (5 bases each). V was shortened by 5 bases and J by 2 bases, with 14 bases between the two germline ends. CDR3 size: 15 residues. CDR1 is KGHSH, CDR2 LQKENI, per germline.

The chain combines TRBV10-1 with TRBJ1-2; possibly TRBD1 for D (5 bases). Trimming took off 4 bases at V and 3 bases at J, with 9 bases between the two ends. This CDR3 is 13 amino acids long. Germline values: CDR1 WNHNN, CDR2 SYGVQD (reference sequence). The CDR3 loop reads CASSAQGDYGYTF. CDR3 bases: TGCGCCAGCAGTGCCCAGGGAGACTATGGCTACACCTTC.

This chain joins TRBV7-3 and TRBJ2-2; D might be TRBD2 (6 bases). The germline V gene has CDR1 SGHTA and CDR2 FQGTGA. The CDR3 runs to 15 residues. V lost 2 bases, J lost 1 base, and 8 bases lay in between. In DNA form, the CDR3 reads TGTGCCAGCAGCTTAGCGGGGCTGAACACCGGGGAGCTGTTTTTT. Translation gives CASSLAGLNTGELFF.

The CDR3 is CASSPLDQPQHF. The CDR3, as DNA: TGTGCCAGCAGCCCCCTGGATCAGCCCCAGCATTTT. The chain links TRBV7-6 to TRBJ1-5; D not certain. The CDR3 is 12 residues long. The V end was cut by 5 bases, the J end by 5 bases, with 7 bases between. The germline V gene encodes CDR1 SGHVS and CDR2 FNYEAQ.

V usage is TRBV6-5 and J usage is TRBJ2-7, with 8 bases fitting TRBD1. The trim removed 4 bases at V and 6 bases at J, leaving 5 bases unmatched. The CDR3 contains 13 residues. The germline gives CDR1 MNHEY, CDR2 SVGAGI. CDR3 loop: CASSFRQGPEQYF. In DNA form, the CDR3 reads TGTGCCAGCAGTTTTCGACAGGGGCCCGAGCAGTACTTC.

V gene TRBV2 combines with J gene TRBJ1-2; TRBD1 agrees at 9 bases. The CDR3 totals 14 residues. V was clipped by 6 bases and J by 8 bases; unmatched bases: 10. Germline V gene sequence: CDR1 SNHLY, CDR2 FYNNEI. Written as DNA, the CDR3 is TGTGCCAGCAGGATTGGTGGACAGGGGTACGGCTACACCTTC. Protein: CASRIGGQGYGYTF.

On this clone itself: Other DNA sequences in this sample translate to the same CDR3. The chain links TRBV6-5 to TRBJ2-1; 8 bases are shared with TRBD2. The V segment lost 5 bases and the J segment 0 bases; nucleotides outside the gene matches: 3. The CDR3 covers 15 residues. In germline, CDR1 is MNHEY, CDR2 SVGAGI. This CDR3 is CASSLSGNSYNEQFF. CDR3 bases: TGTGCCAGCAGTCTTAGCGGGAACTCCTACAATGAGCAGTTCTTC.

This clone was counted a single time. The sample carries other DNA sequences with the same CDR3. The chain recombines TRBV7-3 with TRBJ2-2; 11 nucleotides match TRBD2. Germline assignment: CDR1 SGHTA and CDR2 FQGTGA. Trimming took 4 bases from V and 5 from J; bases not matched to a gene: 3. This CDR3 has 15 residues. The CDR3 loop reads CASSSGTSGTGELFF. As DNA, the CDR3 is TGTGCCAGCAGCTCCGGGACTAGCGGAACCGGGGAGCTGTTTTTT.

In this sample, this clone turned up once. V and J are TRBV5-6 and TRBJ1-2, with no clear D. V was shortened by 1 base and J by 4 bases, with 8 bases between the two germline ends. The length of the CDR3 is 13 residues. The germline V gene has CDR1 SGHDT and CDR2 YYEEEE. CDR3 sequence reads: CASSLRQLYGYTF. Here the CDR3 DNA reads TGTGCCAGCAGCTTGCGTCAGCTCTATGGCTACACCTTC.

The CDR3 protein is CARGDGYTF. The CDR3 nucleotides read TGTGCCAGGGGTGACGGCTACACCTTC. This chain connects TRBV21-1 to TRBJ1-2. TRBV21-1 represents a pseudogene. The CDR3 spans 9 residues.

This clone was observed once. The chain has TRBV5-6 and TRBJ2-5, with TRBD2 identical over 8 bases. With V trimmed by 0 bases and J by 5 bases, 9 bases remained unmatched. CDR1 is SGHDT and CDR2 is YYEEEE in the germline V gene. This CDR3 region has 16 residues. CDR3 region: CASSLGPAGALETQYF. The CDR3 DNA sequence: TGTGCCAGCAGCTTGGGTCCAGCGGGAGCGCTGGAGACCCAGTACTTC.

This rearrangement joins TRBV9 to TRBJ1-5; 7 nucleotides agree with TRBD1. This CDR3 region has 14 residues. Germline V gene sequence: CDR1 SGDLS, CDR2 YYNGEE. V dropped 4 bases and J dropped 4; count of bases not matched to a gene: 5. CDR3 bases: TGTGCCAGCAGCAAGGGGGCCGGGAATCAGCCCCAGCATTTT. This encodes CASSKGAGNQPQHF.

The chain uses TRBV19 and TRBJ2-4; no clear D. Per the germline V gene, CDR1 is LNHDA and CDR2 is SQIVND (reference sequence). The CDR3 spans 13 residues. The V end was cut by 1 base, the J end by 7 bases, with 8 bases between. The CDR3 DNA reads as TGTGCCAGTAGTATAGTATCCGGGAACATTCAGTACTTC. Translating gives CASSIVSGNIQYF.

This chain uses TRBV11-2 with TRBJ1-1; unclear D gene. Germline-derived CDR1 and CDR2 are SGHAT and FQNNGV. This CDR3 contains 15 residues. Trimming shortened V by 0 bases and J by 4 bases, and 12 bases separated the two germline ends. CDR3 DNA: TGTGCCAGCAGCTTAGAGGGCAGCAGGTCCACTGAAGCTTTCTTT. Its translation: CASSLEGSRSTEAFF.

The rearrangement links TRBV6-1 to TRBJ2-3; the match to TRBD1 covers 9 bases. This CDR3 has 16 amino acids. In germline, CDR1 is MNHNS, CDR2 SASEGT. Losses at the gene ends were 1 base for V and 5 bases for J; bases not matched to a gene: 7. CDR3 loop: CASSEVTGGGKDTQYF. The CDR3, as DNA: TGTGCCAGCAGTGAAGTTACAGGGGGCGGGAAAGATACGCAGTATTTT.

The chain is built from TRBV7-2 and TRBJ1-4; maybe TRBD1 (6 bases). Trimming stripped 2 bases from V and 8 bases from J, with 15 bases between. The germline V gene has CDR1 SGHTA and CDR2 FQGNSA. This CDR3 spans 15 amino acids. Here the CDR3 reads CASSLNPGAWEKLFF. Here the CDR3 DNA reads TGTGCCAGCAGCTTAAATCCGGGGGCGTGGGAAAAACTGTTTTTT.

The chain joins TRBV2 to TRBJ2-5; 7 bases match TRBD2. CDR3 length: 14 amino acids. The junction had 7 bases not matched to a gene; V was cut back by 5 bases and J by 4 bases. Germline-derived CDR1 and CDR2 are SNHLY and FYNNEI. CDR3 coding DNA: TGTGCCAGCAGTCCGCGTTGGGAGGGAGAGACCCAGTACTTC. Translating gives CASSPRWEGETQYF.